This record concerns one TCR beta chain sequence. Per the original data handling: Estimates of nucleated cell counts were drawn from the amplification of reference gene primers. Produced via immunoSEQ multiplex PCR; TCRdb's table is partial and in-frame only. V and J calls and clone size follow that table, whereas D and trimming were derived from the DNA. Among about 180,000 clones listed, 70% to 90% were seen once. Germline V gives CDR1 LNHDA, CDR2 SQIVND (reference sequence). The V end was cut by 1 base, the J end by 2 bases, with 9 bases between. This CDR3 has 14 amino acids. This sample is part of a study of blood T cell repertoires in COVID-19. As for the study in general: Researchers got acute and convalescent COVID-19 samples from the United States, Italy and Spain. The analysed material was cDNA or gDNA that came from T cells, B-cell-depleted T cells, or PBMCs.

Sequenced material: peripheral blood. V is TRBV19 and J is TRBJ2-7; weak D call: TRBD2 (5 bases). This TCR was sampled from a human donor with active or convalescent COVID-19. The donor label of this sample is uncertain. CDR3 amino acids: CASSIGGYPYEQYF. The CDR3 coding sequence is TGTGCCAGTAGTATAGGAGGGTACCCCTACGAGCAGTACTTC.